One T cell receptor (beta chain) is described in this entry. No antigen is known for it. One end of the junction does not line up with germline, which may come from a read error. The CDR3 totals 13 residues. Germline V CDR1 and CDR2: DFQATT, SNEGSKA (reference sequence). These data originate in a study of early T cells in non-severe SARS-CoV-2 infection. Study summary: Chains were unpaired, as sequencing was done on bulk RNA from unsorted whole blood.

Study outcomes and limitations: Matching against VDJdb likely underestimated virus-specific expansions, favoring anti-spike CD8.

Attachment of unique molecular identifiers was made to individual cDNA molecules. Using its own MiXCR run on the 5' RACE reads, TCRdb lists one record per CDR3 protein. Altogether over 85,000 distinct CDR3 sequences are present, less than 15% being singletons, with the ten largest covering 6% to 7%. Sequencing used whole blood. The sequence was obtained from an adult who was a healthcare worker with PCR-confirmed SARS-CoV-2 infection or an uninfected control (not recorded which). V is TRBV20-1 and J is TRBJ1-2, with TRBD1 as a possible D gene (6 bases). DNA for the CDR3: TGCAGTGCTAGTAGGGGGGCCTACTATGGCTACATCTTC. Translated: CSASRGAYYGYIF.